The T cell receptor beta chain described here comes from a study of tumor-infiltrating lymphocytes in primary liver carcinoma. Study outcomes and limitations: Tumors had a significantly higher top-250-clone fraction than blood (p = 0.039). Between tumor regions, pairs overlapped more than tumor-adjacent and tumor-blood pairs did.

The sample holds a few counts of this clonotype. Its antigen is undetermined. Germline values: CDR1 ENHRY, CDR2 SYGVKD. The V segment lost 7 bases and the J segment 7 bases; nucleotides outside the gene matches: 5. The CDR3 sequence is 14 residues long. cDNA specific to TCR beta was made from 500 ng of total RNA, with a constant-region primer employed for priming. ARM-PCR, slightly modified, supplied the TCR beta libraries through three nested multiplex PCR rounds. Use of TRBV1-TRBV30 forward primers with a C-beta reverse primer characterized the first two PCR rounds, which lasted about 11 cycles each. One entry per CDR3 protein, called by TCRdb with MiXCR from the multiplex PCR reads. The repertoire has 35,000 to 40,000 distinct CDR3 sequences, about 75% of them found once; the top ten carry approximately 40%. The study co-extracted DNA and RNA from around 20-30 mg of unsorted bulk tissue. The patients lived with chronic HBV infection and had not yet received any treatment.

The receptor was isolated from a man in his forties with primary liver carcinoma and hepatitis B virus infection. What was sequenced was tumor-adjacent normal liver tissue. This chain links TRBV10-3 with TRBJ2-2; TRBD1 agrees at 11 bases. In nucleotides, the CDR3 is TGTGCCATCATGGGGACAGGGGGAATCGGGGAGCTGTTTTTT. Translated: CAIMGTGGIGELFF.